This T cell receptor (beta chain) was found in a study of naive and memory T cell subsets. The SP2 primer and nested alpha and beta constant region primers amplified ligated cDNA in four rounds. Blood and skin TCR RNA was reverse transcribed with alpha and beta constant primers. TCRdb reanalysed the 5' RACE reads using MiXCR and keeps one entry per CDR3 protein. Altogether 55,000 to 65,000 distinct CDR3 sequences are present, 8% being singletons, with the ten largest covering 15% to 20%. TCR cDNA received a 3' ligated oligonucleotide that carried a UMI. Whole-blood samples were 2.5 to 3 ml of peripheral blood from healthy adult volunteers. Cells were not sorted; total RNA input targeted roughly 1 to 1,100 ng. This clonotype was recorded many times. CDR3 length: 16 amino acids. Germline V gene lookup returns CDR1 KGHSH and CDR2 LQKENI. Trimming pared 0 bases from V and 4 bases from J, leaving 13 bases between.

The chain carries TRBV18 and TRBJ2-1; no clear D. The source is a female donor in good health. As DNA, the CDR3 is TGTGCCAGCTCACCACCGATCACTGGGTTATACAATGAGCAGTTCTTC. It is translated as CASSPPITGLYNEQFF.